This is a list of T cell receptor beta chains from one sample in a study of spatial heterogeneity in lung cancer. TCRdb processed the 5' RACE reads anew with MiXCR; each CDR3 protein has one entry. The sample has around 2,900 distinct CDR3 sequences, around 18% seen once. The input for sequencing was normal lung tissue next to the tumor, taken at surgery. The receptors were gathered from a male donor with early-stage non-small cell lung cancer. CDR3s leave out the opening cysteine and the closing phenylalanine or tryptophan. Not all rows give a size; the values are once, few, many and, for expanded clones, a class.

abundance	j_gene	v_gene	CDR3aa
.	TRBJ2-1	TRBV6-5	AGNYLSARGEQF
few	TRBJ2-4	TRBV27	ASSPSLTLAKNIQY
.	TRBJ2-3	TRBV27	ASSFSGGDTQY
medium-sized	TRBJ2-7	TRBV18	ASSTTSGNSYEQY
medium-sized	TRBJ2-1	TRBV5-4	ASSRARGLEVGEQF
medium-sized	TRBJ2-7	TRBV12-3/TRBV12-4	ASRVAGREQY
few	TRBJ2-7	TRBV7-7	ASSYSAGYEQY
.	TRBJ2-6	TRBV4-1	ASSQDPSGANVLT
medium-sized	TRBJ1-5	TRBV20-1	SASSGQGLGNQPQH
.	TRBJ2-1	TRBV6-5	ASSGVVGEQF
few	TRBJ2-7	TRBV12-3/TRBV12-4	ASSSPQGAKGYEQY
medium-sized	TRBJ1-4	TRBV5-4	ASSGGTGSEKLF
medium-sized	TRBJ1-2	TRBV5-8	ASSFGGNYGYT
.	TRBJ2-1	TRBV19	ASSISDWGSANNEQF
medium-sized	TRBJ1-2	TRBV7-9	ASSPTDPTGANYGYT
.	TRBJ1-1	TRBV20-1	SAGKTVANTEAF
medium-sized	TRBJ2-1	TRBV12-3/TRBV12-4	ASTGGSSYNEQF
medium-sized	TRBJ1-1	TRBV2	ASSDSRSNTEAF